This T cell receptor (beta chain) came from a study of beta chain features in type 1 diabetes. This CDR3 spans 13 amino acids. Germline CDR1 reads SQVTM; CDR2 reads ANQGSEA. Markers CD45RO/CCR7/CD25/CD127/CD95/CD27 served to sort CD4+ naive, central memory, regulatory and stem cell-like memory cells. Purity (above 98%) was reached by all sorted populations. Overall study findings and caveats: TCRB rearrangement may or may not be influenced by HLA type; here this remained unresolved. In type 1 diabetes patients, VDJ junctions had fewer insertions; deletions at these junctions were more frequent. Shorter TCRB CDR3s, moderately but significantly so, were found in Type 1 diabetes patients in all four CD4+ subsets.

Comments on this clone: What it binds is unknown.

Every bit of the isolated RNA underwent reverse transcription, so sequencing read expressed TCRB transcripts. Only in-frame clones appear in the TCRdb table, and some are missing; sequencing was by immunoSEQ multiplex PCR. The table records 300,000 to 400,000 clones, around 10% of them present only once. This TCR was sampled from a man aged 25 to 40 with type 1 diabetes. This chain connects TRBV29-1 to TRBJ2-3; the D gene is possibly TRBD2 (7 bases). The sequencing input was central memory CD4+ T cells from blood. CDR3 amino acids: CGGGRRQSDTQYF. As DNA, the CDR3 is TGCGGCGGGGGCAGGCGCCAGTCAGATACGCAGTATTTT.